Listed below are T cell receptor beta chains from one sample, sequenced in a study of cytomegalovirus exposure and HLA in healthy donors. The table came from immunoSEQ multiplex PCR; TCRdb's copy has only in-frame clones and leaves some out. The top ten clones hold around 4.1% of a sample with roughly 140,000 clones, roughly 80% of them seen once. The sequencing sample was made of PBMCs. The receptors were gathered from a man between 35 and 55 years old in good health and CMV-seropositive. Each CDR3 is given with its conserved first and last residue. Each record gives: D gene, V gene, J gene, clone size, CDR3 protein, CDR3 DNA. The D gene is left open where the match is weak. Clone sizes are given selectively: once, few, many, or a class where the clone is expanded.

TRBD2	TRBV27	TRBJ2-2	-	CASSGLAGPTGELFF	TGTGCCAGCAGTGGACTAGCGGGTCCTACCGGGGAGCTGTTTTTT
TRBD1	TRBV9	TRBJ2-7	-	CASSARQGSYEQYF	TGTGCCAGCAGCGCCCGACAGGGGTCCTACGAGCAGTACTTC
TRBD2	TRBV5-5	TRBJ2-3	few	CASSSRRLAGGSTDTQYF	TGTGCCAGCAGCTCCAGAAGACTAGCGGGGGGGAGCACAGATACGCAGTATTTT
TRBD1	TRBV5-5	TRBJ1-2	once	CASSLRMEGARGYTF	TGTGCCAGCAGCTTGAGAATGGAGGGGGCTCGTGGCTACACCTTC
TRBD1	TRBV19	TRBJ1-5	-	CASSTMLTGGSQPQHF	TGTGCCAGTAGTACAATGTTGACAGGGGGCAGTCAGCCCCAGCATTTT
-	TRBV14	TRBJ2-5	once	CASSQGSRGQETQYF	TGTGCCAGCAGCCAAGGGTCCAGGGGCCAAGAGACCCAGTACTTC
-	TRBV9	TRBJ2-5	-	CASSVARGFQETQYF	TGTGCCAGCAGCGTAGCTAGGGGTTTCCAAGAGACCCAGTACTTC
-	TRBV7-9	TRBJ2-1	-	CASSGRPRAFRSSYNEQFF	TGTGCCAGCAGCGGGAGGCCCAGGGCTTTCCGAAGCTCCTACAATGAGCAGTTCTTC
TRBD2	TRBV30	TRBJ2-3	-	CAWSVSGGGSSDTQYF	TGTGCCTGGAGTGTAAGCGGGGGCGGGAGTTCAGATACGCAGTATTTT
-	TRBV6-6	TRBJ1-1	-	CASSEGSAEAFF	TGTGCCAGCAGTGAGGGTTCGGCTGAAGCTTTCTTT
-	TRBV11-2	TRBJ2-7	-	CASSYPGVADNSYEQYF	TGTGCCAGCAGCTACCCCGGGGTAGCGGATAACTCCTACGAGCAGTACTTC
TRBD2	TRBV29-1	TRBJ2-5	-	CSGASGRAGETQYF	TGCAGCGGGGCTAGCGGGAGGGCAGGAGAGACCCAGTACTTC
TRBD1	TRBV7-9	TRBJ1-2	-	CASSLAGGLGGYTF	TGTGCCAGCAGCTTGGCAGGGGGCCTCGGAGGCTACACCTTC
-	TRBV7-3	TRBJ2-7	-	CASSLRGGDFYEQYF	TGTGCCAGCAGCTTAAGGGGCGGGGACTTTTACGAGCAGTACTTC
-	TRBV5-4	TRBJ1-2	-	CASNYRGNAHGYTF	TGTGCCAGCAACTACCGAGGGAACGCTCATGGCTACACCTTC
TRBD2	TRBV5-1	TRBJ2-7	few	CASRFSGGKVYEQYF	TGCGCCAGCCGCTTTAGCGGGGGGAAAGTCTACGAGCAGTACTTC
-	TRBV21-1	TRBJ1-2	once	CASSKADRSYGYTF	TGTGCCAGCAGCAAAGCAGACAGATCCTATGGCTACACCTTC
-	TRBV7-2	TRBJ2-1	-	CASSLGGPINEQFF	TGTGCCAGCAGCTTAGGGGGGCCAATCAATGAGCAGTTCTTC
TRBD2	TRBV7-9	TRBJ2-7	-	CASSTGTSGYEQYF	TGTGCCAGCAGTACCGGGACTAGCGGCTACGAGCAGTACTTC
-	TRBV27	TRBJ1-2	-	CASSLIAGSYYGYTF	TGTGCCAGCAGTTTAATTGCGGGCAGTTACTATGGCTACACCTTC
-	TRBV9	TRBJ2-3	-	CASSVDRLEDTQYF	TGTGCCAGCAGCGTAGATCGGTTAGAAGATACGCAGTATTTT
TRBD2	TRBV30	TRBJ2-1	-	CAWTPGLAGERSYNEQFF	TGTGCCTGGACCCCGGGACTAGCGGGAGAGCGATCCTACAATGAGCAGTTCTTC
TRBD1	TRBV5-1	TRBJ2-3	-	CASRKGQYTDTQYF	TGCGCCAGCAGGAAGGGACAGTACACAGATACGCAGTATTTT
TRBD1	TRBV10-3	TRBJ2-5	-	CAISGDRGAQETQYF	TGTGCCATCAGTGGGGACAGGGGGGCCCAAGAGACCCAGTACTTC
-	TRBV18	TRBJ2-5	-	CASSSYQETQYF	TGTGCCAGCTCATCTTACCAAGAGACCCAGTACTTC
TRBD1	TRBV28	TRBJ1-2	-	CASSFLDRVSTF	TGTGCCAGCAGTTTCTTGGACAGGGTCTCTACCTTC
-	TRBV9	TRBJ2-7	-	CASSPPGYPYEQYF	TGTGCCAGCAGCCCCCCAGGTTACCCCTACGAGCAGTACTTC
-	TRBV29-1	TRBJ2-7	-	CSVEGVTSYEQYF	TGCAGCGTTGAAGGTGTGACATCCTACGAGCAGTACTTC